This TCR beta chain was obtained from a study of blood T cells in healthy people across ages. The CDR3 spans 15 residues. Germline CDR1 reads SGHTA; CDR2 reads FQGTGA. V lost 5 bases and J lost 3; bases outside the gene matches: 9. Together with a sample-barcoded 5' primer, a J-beta primer mix was included in a second PCR lasting about 6 to 11 cycles. Each CDR3 protein gets one entry after TCRdb re-called the 5' RACE reads with MiXCR. The data contain more than 1,000,000 distinct CDR3 sequences, about 25% of them singletons. They isolated at least 6 million PBMCs from each sample. The same data also went into a second study, on T cells of mothers and their children. Turning to that study: Within related and unrelated pairs, thymic selection shapes TCR recombination output in a similar way.

The sequenced sample consisted of blood. The J gene is TRBJ2-7, the V gene TRBV7-3; 8 bases agree with TRBD2. This TCR was sampled from a girl aged 2-10 years in good health. The CDR3 loop reads CASSPQAGAIYEQYF. DNA of the CDR3: TGTGCCAGCAGCCCCCAAGCGGGAGCTATCTACGAGCAGTACTTC. Based on the CDR3 plus reference TRBV7-3 and TRBJ2-7, the full variable domain is GAGVSQTPSNKVTEKGKYVELRCDPISGHTALYWYRQSLGQGPEFLIYFQGTGAADDSGLPNDRFFAVRPEGSVSTLKIQRTERGDSAVYLCASSPQAGAIYEQYFGPGTRLTVT.